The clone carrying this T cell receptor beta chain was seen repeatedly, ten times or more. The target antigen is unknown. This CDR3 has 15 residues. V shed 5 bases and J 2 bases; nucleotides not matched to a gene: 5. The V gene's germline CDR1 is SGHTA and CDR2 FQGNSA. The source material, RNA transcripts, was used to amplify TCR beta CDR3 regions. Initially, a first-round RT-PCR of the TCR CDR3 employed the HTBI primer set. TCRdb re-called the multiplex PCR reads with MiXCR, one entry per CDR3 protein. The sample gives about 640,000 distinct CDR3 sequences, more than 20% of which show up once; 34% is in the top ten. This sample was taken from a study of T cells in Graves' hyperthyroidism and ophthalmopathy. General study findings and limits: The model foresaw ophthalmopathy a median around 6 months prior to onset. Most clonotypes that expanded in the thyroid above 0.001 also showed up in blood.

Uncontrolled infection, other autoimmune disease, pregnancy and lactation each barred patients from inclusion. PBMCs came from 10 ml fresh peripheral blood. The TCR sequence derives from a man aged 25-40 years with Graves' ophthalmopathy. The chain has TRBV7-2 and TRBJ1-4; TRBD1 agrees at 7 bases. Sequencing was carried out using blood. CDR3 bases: TGTGCCAGCAGCGTCAGGGGGAACACTAATGAAAAACTGTTTTTT. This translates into CASSVRGNTNEKLFF.